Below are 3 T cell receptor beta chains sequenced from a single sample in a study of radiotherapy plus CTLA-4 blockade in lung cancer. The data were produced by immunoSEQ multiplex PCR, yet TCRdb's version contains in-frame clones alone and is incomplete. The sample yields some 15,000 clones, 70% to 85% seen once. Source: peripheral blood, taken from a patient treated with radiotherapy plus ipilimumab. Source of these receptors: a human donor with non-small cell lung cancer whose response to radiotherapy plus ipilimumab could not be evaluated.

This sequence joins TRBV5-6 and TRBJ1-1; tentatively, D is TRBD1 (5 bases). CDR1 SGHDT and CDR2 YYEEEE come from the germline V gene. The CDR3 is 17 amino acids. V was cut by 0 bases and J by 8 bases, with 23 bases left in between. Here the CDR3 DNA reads TGTGCCAGCAGCTTGGCCAGGGCAGGGATTGGTCGAACCGAAGCTTTCTTT. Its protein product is CASSLARAGIGRTEAFF.

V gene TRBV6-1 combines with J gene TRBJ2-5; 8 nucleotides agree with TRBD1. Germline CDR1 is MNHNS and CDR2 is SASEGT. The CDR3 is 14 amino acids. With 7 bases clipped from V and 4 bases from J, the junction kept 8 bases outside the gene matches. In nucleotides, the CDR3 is TGTGCCAGCAACTTGCAGGGGGCCGGAGAGACCCAGTACTTC. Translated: CASNLQGAGETQYF.

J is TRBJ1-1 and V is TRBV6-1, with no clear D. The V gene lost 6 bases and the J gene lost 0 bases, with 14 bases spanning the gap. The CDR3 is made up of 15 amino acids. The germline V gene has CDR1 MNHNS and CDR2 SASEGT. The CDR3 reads CASSPGSGMNTEAFF. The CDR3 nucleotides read TGTGCCAGCAGCCCGGGGAGCGGGATGAACACTGAAGCTTTCTTT.